Each of the 11 T cell receptor beta chains below was sequenced from the same sample in a study of T-cell reconstitution after alpha-beta-depleted transplantation in children. For TCRbeta, the library was prepared with unique molecular identifiers. In TCRdb, the PCR reads were re-called with MiXCR into one record per CDR3 protein. The table has about 580,000 distinct CDR3 sequences, under 30% seen once; the top ten hold 13% to 15%. Material: PBMCs, mostly from graft donor cells, obtained 360 days after TCRalphabeta/CD19-depleted stem cell transplant. These receptors all come from a boy younger than two who had a stem cell transplant for acute myeloid leukemia, so the T cells may come from the graft donor.

This clonotype occurred a few times. The rearrangement links TRBV20-1 to TRBJ2-7; a possible D gene is TRBD1 (5 bases). The V gene lost 0 bases and the J gene lost 4 bases, with 13 bases spanning the gap. The CDR3 is made up of 14 amino acids. Looked up from germline, CDR1 is DFQATT and CDR2 is SNEGSKA (reference sequence). The chain's CDR3 is CSARERTPPYEQYV. CDR3 DNA: TGCAGTGCTAGAGAAAGGACACCTCCATACGAGCAGTACGTC.

The chain combines TRBV12-3 or TRBV12-4 with TRBJ2-7, with D tentatively TRBD2 (6 bases). This CDR3 region has 14 residues. The V gene lost 5 bases and the J gene lost 1 base, with 12 bases spanning the gap. DNA for the CDR3: TGTGCCAGCAGTCATACGGGGGTTTCCTACGAGCAGTACGTC. It encodes CASSHTGVSYEQYV.

V gene TRBV20-1 combines with J gene TRBJ1-5; TRBD1 agrees at 8 bases. CDR1 and CDR2 from the germline V gene are DFQATT and SNEGSKA (reference sequence). Unmatched junction bases numbered 10, after V lost 1 base and J lost 5 bases. The CDR3 is made up of 16 amino acids. CDR3 loop: CSARGLTGELDQPQHF. CDR3 coding DNA: TGCAGTGCTAGAGGCCTGACAGGGGAGTTAGATCAGCCCCAGCATTTT.

V and J are TRBV10-3 and TRBJ1-2, with no clear D. V was clipped by 7 bases and J by 6 bases, with 15 bases between them. The germline gives CDR1 ENHRY, CDR2 SYGVKD. This CDR3 contains 13 residues. The CDR3: CAINSGLSDGYTF. The CDR3 DNA is TGTGCCATCAACTCCGGGCTCTCGGATGGCTACACCTTC.

The chain uses TRBV15 and TRBJ2-5; 7 bases line up with TRBD2. The V gene end was trimmed by 3 bases and the J gene end by 2 bases; junction bases not matched to a gene: 6. Germline V gene sequence: CDR1 LNHNV, CDR2 YYDKDF (reference sequence). The CDR3 is 15 amino acids. CDR3 protein: CATSRGRAAQETQYF. The CDR3 DNA sequence: TGTGCCACCAGCAGGGGGAGGGCAGCGCAAGAGACCCAGTACTTC. Complete variable domain (other parts from reference TRBV15 and TRBJ2-5): DAMVIQNPRYQVTQFGKPVTLSCSQTLNHNVMYWYQQKSSQAPKLLFHYYDKDFNNEADTPDNFQSRRPNTSFCFLDIRSPGLGDTAMYLCATSRGRAAQETQYFGPGTRLLVL.

The gene calls are TRBV27 and TRBJ2-3; TRBD2 agrees at 13 bases. The trim removed 6 bases at V and 2 bases at J, leaving 8 bases unmatched. Germline V gives CDR1 MNHEY, CDR2 SMNVEV (reference sequence). CDR3 length: 17 amino acids. The CDR3 spells CASSPGLAGPDTDTQYF. DNA for the CDR3: TGTGCCAGCAGCCCGGGACTAGCGGGGCCGGACACAGATACGCAGTATTTT.

The sample holds many counts of this clonotype. The chain links TRBV9 to TRBJ2-3, with 10 bases matching TRBD2. This CDR3 comprises 15 residues. CDR1 is SGDLS and CDR2 is YYNGEE in the germline V gene. After removal of 0 bases from V and 4 bases from J, the junction contained 2 bases not matched to a gene. CDR3 coding DNA: TGTGCCAGCAGCGTAGGGAGCGGGGGGGCAGATACGCAGTATTTT. Its translation is CASSVGSGGADTQYF. The full variable domain, in which reference TRBV9 and TRBJ2-3 provide the parts outside the CDR3, is DSGVTQTPKHLITATGQRVTLRCSPRSGDLSVYWYQQSLDQGLQFLIQYYNGEERAKGNILERFSAQQFPDLHSELNLSSLELGDSALYFCASSVGSGGADTQYFGPGTRLTVL.

This chain connects TRBV12-3 or TRBV12-4 to TRBJ2-2; D could derive from TRBD1 or TRBD2 (5 bases each). Trimming pared 3 bases from V and 5 bases from J, leaving 13 bases between. CDR3 length: 15 residues. The CDR3 nucleotides read TGTGCCAGCAGTTTGGGTGTGGGGGAGACCGGGGAGCTGTTTTTT. It is translated as CASSLGVGETGELFF.

The chain has TRBV6-1 and TRBJ2-1; TRBD2 matches at 7 bases. J gave up 3 bases and V 6 bases, and 2 bases lay outside the gene matches. Germline CDR1 is MNHNS and CDR2 is SASEGT. The CDR3 runs 13 residues. CDR3 region: CASSAGVYNEQFF. DNA of the CDR3: TGTGCCAGCAGCGCGGGGGTCTACAATGAGCAGTTCTTC.

The rearrangement joins TRBV29-1 to TRBJ1-2; 7 nucleotides agree with TRBD1. Germline CDR1 SQVTM, CDR2 ANQGSEA. CDR3 length equals 13 residues. V lost 7 bases, J lost 8 bases, and 13 bases stayed unmatched. The DNA of the CDR3 is TGCAGCGCCTCCCGACAGGGCGAGGAGGGCTACACCTTC. It translates to CSASRQGEEGYTF.

V gene TRBV13 combines with J gene TRBJ2-7, with a possible D match to TRBD1 (6 bases). The CDR3 runs to 14 residues. Trimming removed 5 bases at V and 6 bases at J, with 17 bases between. Germline CDR1 PRHDT, CDR2 FYEKMQ (reference sequence). The CDR3 region has the DNA TGTGCCAGCAGCGATCGGGACACGCAAGGCGAGCAGTACGTC. As protein: CASSDRDTQGEQYV.